This is a list of T cell receptor beta chains from one sample in a study of blood T cell repertoires in COVID-19. Profiling relied on immunoSEQ multiplex PCR, and the TCRdb table lists in-frame clones only, not all of them. The data hold 380,000 or so clones, with less than 90% observed a single time. The sequenced sample consisted of peripheral blood. The receptor source for this set is a woman aged 55 to 70 with COVID-19, enrolled during active disease. CDR3s include the opening cysteine and the closing phenylalanine or tryptophan. Fields, in order: V gene, J gene, D gene, clone size, CDR3 DNA, CDR3 protein. The D gene is left open where the match is weak. Clone size, where shown, is once, few, many, or a class for clones that have expanded.

TRBV7-3	TRBJ1-5	-	-	TGTGCCAGCAGCTTCGGAGTCAATCAGCCCCAGCATTTT	CASSFGVNQPQHF
TRBV15	TRBJ1-5	TRBD1	-	TGTGCCACCAGCAGATCCCGGGACAGCTTCAATCAGCCCCAGCATTTT	CATSRSRDSFNQPQHF
TRBV9	TRBJ2-7	TRBD2	-	TGTGCCAGCAGCCTCCGGGGGGAGTTGGGCGAGCAGTACTTC	CASSLRGELGEQYF
TRBV28	TRBJ2-2	-	-	TGTGCCAGCAGTTCTCCCGGGGTCTTCGGGGAGCTGTTTTTT	CASSSPGVFGELFF
TRBV7-3	TRBJ2-3	-	once	TGTGCCAGCAGCTTAGACATTACTAGCACAGATACGCAGTATTTT	CASSLDITSTDTQYF
TRBV5-1	TRBJ2-6	-	once	TGCGCCAGCAGCCAACAGGGTGGTGGGGCCAACGTCCTGACTTTC	CASSQQGGGANVLTF
TRBV7-3	TRBJ1-2	TRBD1	few	TGTGCCAGCAGCTCAGGAACAGGGGCAGAGGGCTACACCTTC	CASSSGTGAEGYTF
TRBV10-3	TRBJ1-5	-	-	TGTGCCATCAGCGGGATGGGGTATAGCAATCAGCCCCAGCATTTT	CAISGMGYSNQPQHF
TRBV30	TRBJ2-1	TRBD2	-	TGTGCCTGCGGGGGAGCGGGGGGGTACAATGAGCAGTTCTTC	CACGGAGGYNEQFF
TRBV2	TRBJ1-6	-	-	TGTGCCAGCAGCGCCGACAGTCACGATTCACCCCTCCACTTT	CASSADSHDSPLHF
TRBV5-1	TRBJ2-3	-	-	TGCGCCAGCAGCTTGGTAGTGGTTACAGATACGCAGTATTTT	CASSLVVVTDTQYF
TRBV5-1	TRBJ2-5	-	-	TGCGCCAGCAGCTTGAATGCAGGGGCAGAGACCCAGTACTTC	CASSLNAGAETQYF
TRBV7-2	TRBJ1-4	TRBD1	-	TGTGCCAGCAGCTTAATGGGACAGGGGGTTCAGGAAAAACTGTTTTTT	CASSLMGQGVQEKLFF
TRBV5-4	TRBJ1-4	TRBD1	-	TGTGCCAGCAGCTTAGGACAGGTGACTAATGAAAAACTGTTTTTT	CASSLGQVTNEKLFF
TRBV7-9	TRBJ2-3	TRBD2	-	TGTGCCAGCAGCTTAGGCCGGGGGGGAGGCACAGATACGCAGTATTTT	CASSLGRGGGTDTQYF
TRBV10-2	TRBJ2-1	-	-	TGCGCCAGCAAGGTTGCTAGCTCTAGGGAGCAGTTCTTC	CASKVASSREQFF
TRBV27	TRBJ1-6	-	-	TGTGCCAGCAGTTTACAGTCATACAATTCACCCCTCCACTTT	CASSLQSYNSPLHF
TRBV27	TRBJ1-1	TRBD1	-	TGTGCCAGCAATATACAGGGGGCGAACACTGAAGCTTTCTTT	CASNIQGANTEAFF
TRBV7-3	TRBJ1-1	TRBD1	few	TGTGCCAGCAGCTCAAACTTAGGGACAGGCTCTGAAGCTTTCTTT	CASSSNLGTGSEAFF
TRBV6-5	TRBJ1-6	-	-	TGTGCCAGCAGTTACTCGATAACTGGGGGGAATTCACCCCTCCACTTT	CASSYSITGGNSPLHF
TRBV5-8	TRBJ2-5	TRBD1	-	TGTGCCAGCAGCCATATGACAGGGGGAGAGGAGACCCAGTACTTC	CASSHMTGGEETQYF
TRBV29-1	TRBJ1-1	-	-	TGCAGCGTTGAAGACGGAGGCAGTTTGAACACTGAAGCTTTCTTT	CSVEDGGSLNTEAFF
TRBV7-6	TRBJ2-7	TRBD2	-	TGTGCCAGCAGCTTAGAGGGCGGGGGGTCCTACGAGCAGTACTTC	CASSLEGGGSYEQYF
TRBV12-3/TRBV12-4	TRBJ1-4	-	-	TGTGCCAGCAGGAAAAACACAGGGGAAAAACTGTTTTTT	CASRKNTGEKLFF
TRBV30	TRBJ1-2	TRBD1	-	TGTGCCTGGAATTACGACAGGGTAGAGTATGGCTACACCTTC	CAWNYDRVEYGYTF
TRBV10-1	TRBJ2-1	TRBD2	-	TGCGCCAGCAGTGAGGCGGGGGGACTAGGGGATGAGCAGTTCTTC	CASSEAGGLGDEQFF
TRBV11-2	TRBJ1-2	-	once	TGTGCCAGCAGACGTTTTCAGGGGACTGGCTACACCTTC	CASRRFQGTGYTF
TRBV12-3/TRBV12-4	TRBJ1-2	TRBD1	-	TGTGCCAGCAGTCCACGGACAGGGCCTGGCTACACCTTC	CASSPRTGPGYTF
TRBV6-2/TRBV6-3	TRBJ2-3	TRBD2	-	TGTGCCAGCAGTTACCCCCCCGGGCGGGGGGGGATCACAGATACGCAGTATTTT	CASSYPPGRGGITDTQYF